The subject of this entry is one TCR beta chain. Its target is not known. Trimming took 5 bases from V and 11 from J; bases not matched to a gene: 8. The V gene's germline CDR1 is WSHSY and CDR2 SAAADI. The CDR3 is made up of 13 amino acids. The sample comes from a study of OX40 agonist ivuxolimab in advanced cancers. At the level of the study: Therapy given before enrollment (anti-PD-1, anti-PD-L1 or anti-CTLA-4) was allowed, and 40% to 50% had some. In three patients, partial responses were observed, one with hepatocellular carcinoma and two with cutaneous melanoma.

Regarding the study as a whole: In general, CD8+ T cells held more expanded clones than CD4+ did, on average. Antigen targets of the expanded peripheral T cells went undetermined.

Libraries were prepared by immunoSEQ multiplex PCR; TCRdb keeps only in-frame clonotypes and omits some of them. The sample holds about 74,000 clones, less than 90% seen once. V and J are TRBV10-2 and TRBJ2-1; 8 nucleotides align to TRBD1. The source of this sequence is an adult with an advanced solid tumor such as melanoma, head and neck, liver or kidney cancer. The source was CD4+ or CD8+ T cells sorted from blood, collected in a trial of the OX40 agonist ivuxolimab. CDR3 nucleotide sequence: TGCGCCAGCAGTAGGGGACAGGACGCTAAGCAGTTCTTC. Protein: CASSRGQDAKQFF.